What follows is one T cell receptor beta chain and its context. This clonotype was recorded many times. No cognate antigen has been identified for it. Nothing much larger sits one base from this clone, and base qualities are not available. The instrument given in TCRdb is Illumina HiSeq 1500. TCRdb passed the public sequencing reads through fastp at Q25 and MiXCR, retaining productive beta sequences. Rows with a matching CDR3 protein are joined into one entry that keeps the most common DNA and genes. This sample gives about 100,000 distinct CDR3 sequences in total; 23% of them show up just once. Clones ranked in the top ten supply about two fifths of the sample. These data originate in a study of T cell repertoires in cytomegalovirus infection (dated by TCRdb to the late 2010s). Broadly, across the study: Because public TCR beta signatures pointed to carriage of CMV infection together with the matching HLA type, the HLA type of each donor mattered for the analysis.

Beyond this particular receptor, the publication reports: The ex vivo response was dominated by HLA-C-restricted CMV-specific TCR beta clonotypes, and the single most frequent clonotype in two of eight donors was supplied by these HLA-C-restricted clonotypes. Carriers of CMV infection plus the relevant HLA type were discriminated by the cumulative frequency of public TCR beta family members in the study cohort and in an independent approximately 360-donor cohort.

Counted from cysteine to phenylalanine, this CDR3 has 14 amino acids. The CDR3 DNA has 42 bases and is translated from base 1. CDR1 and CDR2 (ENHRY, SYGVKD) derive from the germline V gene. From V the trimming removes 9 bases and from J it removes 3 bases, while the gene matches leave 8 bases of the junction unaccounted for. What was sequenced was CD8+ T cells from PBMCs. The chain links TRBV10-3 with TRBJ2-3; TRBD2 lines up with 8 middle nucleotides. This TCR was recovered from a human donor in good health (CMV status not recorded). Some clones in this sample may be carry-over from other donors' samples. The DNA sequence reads TGTGCCATGGGCTCGGGGGGGTCGACAGATACGCAGTATTTT. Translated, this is CAMGSGGSTDTQYF.